These 26 T cell receptor beta chains were sequenced from one sample in a study of B cell selection in AIRE deficiency. Conventional CD4 T cells were sorted as CD4+CD127+ cells. Using immunoSEQ multiplex PCR, the repertoire was profiled, and TCRdb retains in-frame clones only, with some absent. The sample has about 24,000 clones, 90% to 97% seen once. Sequencing used CD4+CD127+ conventional T cells sorted from PBMCs. These receptors were collected from a human donor in good health.

The count of this clone is one. The J gene is TRBJ1-5, the V gene TRBV5-1, with 9 positions matching TRBD1. The trim removed 3 bases at V and 5 bases at J, leaving 6 bases unmatched. The germline V gene has CDR1 SGHRS and CDR2 YFSETQ. The CDR3 has 15 residues. For the CDR3, the DNA is TGCGCCAGCAGCTGGACAGGGGCTGGCGATCAGCCCCAGCATTTT. This translates into CASSWTGAGDQPQHF.

This clone was recorded only once. V and J are TRBV5-1 and TRBJ1-1; 9 nucleotides agree with TRBD1. After removal of 6 bases from V and 0 bases from J, the junction contained 6 bases not matched to a gene. Germline V gene lookup returns CDR1 SGHRS and CDR2 YFSETQ. The CDR3 contains 15 residues. This CDR3 is CASTTGTGLNTEAFF. For the CDR3, the DNA is TGCGCCAGCACCACCGGGACAGGGCTGAACACTGAAGCTTTCTTT.

The chain is built from TRBV10-3 and TRBJ2-5; TRBD1 or TRBD2 may be the D gene (6 bases each). This CDR3 contains 13 residues. The germline gives CDR1 ENHRY, CDR2 SYGVKD. V was cut by 4 bases and J by 3 bases, with 9 bases left in between. The DNA of the CDR3 is TGTGCCATCAGTGGGAGGGGGGAAGAGACCCAGTACTTC. Its translation is CAISGRGEETQYF.

This sequence joins TRBV6-5 and TRBJ1-2, with D hard to call. The CDR3 spans 14 residues. V was clipped by 8 bases and J by 4 bases, with 17 bases between them. Germline CDR1 MNHEY, CDR2 SVGAGI. The CDR3 loop is CASGRARGGYGYTF. CDR3 nucleotide sequence: TGTGCCAGCGGGCGGGCTCGAGGCGGCTATGGCTACACCTTC.

Regarding this clone: One end of the junction fails to match germline, which may point to a read error. V usage is TRBV5-1 and J usage is TRBJ2-3, with 7 nucleotides matching TRBD2. Germline V lookup: CDR1 SGHRS, CDR2 YFSETQ. CDR3 length: 16 residues. The CDR3 nucleotides read TGCGCCAGCACCTTGGGAGGGGTTTTGGGCACAGATACGCAGTATTTT. Translating it yields CASTLGGVLGTDTQYF.

V gene TRBV7-9 combines with J gene TRBJ1-5, with TRBD1 as a possible D gene (6 bases). Trimming took off 3 bases at V and 4 bases at J, with 19 bases between the two ends. The CDR3 is 17 amino acids. CDR1 and CDR2 (germline): SEHNR, FQNEAQ (reference sequence). CDR3 in amino acids: CASSFSGAGLLNQPQHF. In nucleotides, the CDR3 is TGTGCCAGCAGCTTCTCAGGGGCAGGGCTTTTAAATCAGCCCCAGCATTTT.

The chain recombines TRBV18 with TRBJ2-3; D not resolved. Trimming left V 3 bases short and J 3 bases short, with 10 bases between. This CDR3 has 14 residues. Germline V gene lookup returns CDR1 KGHSH and CDR2 LQKENI. For the CDR3, the DNA is TGTGCCAGCTCACCGAACAGAGATACAGATACGCAGTATTTT. The encoded protein is CASSPNRDTDTQYF.

The gene calls are TRBV19 and TRBJ2-3, with TRBD2 matching over 7 bases. Losses at the gene ends were 7 bases for V and 1 base for J; bases not matched to a gene: 2. The CDR3 runs 13 residues. CDR1 and CDR2 from the germline V gene are LNHDA and SQIVND (reference sequence). This chain's CDR3 is CASNSGGTDTQYF. The DNA for the CDR3 is TGTGCCAGTAACAGCGGGGGCACAGATACGCAGTATTTT. The full variable domain, in which reference TRBV19 and TRBJ2-3 provide the parts outside the CDR3, is DGGITQSPKYLFRKEGQNVTLSCEQNLNHDAMYWYRQDPGQGLRLIYYSQIVNDFQKGDIAEGYSVSREKKESFPLTVTSAQKNPTAFYLCASNSGGTDTQYFGPGTRLTVL.

CDR3 in amino acids: CASSIWQGASYNEQFF. The CDR3 DNA is TGTGCCAGTAGTATCTGGCAGGGGGCTTCCTACAATGAGCAGTTCTTC. V usage is TRBV19 and J usage is TRBJ2-1, with TRBD1 matching 8 bases. The germline V gene encodes CDR1 LNHDA and CDR2 SQIVND (reference sequence). The CDR3 runs to 16 residues. Trimming removed 3 bases from V and 1 base from J; junction bases left unmatched: 5.

This chain joins TRBV19 and TRBJ2-3, with 8 bases fitting TRBD1. Germline CDR1 is LNHDA and CDR2 is SQIVND (reference sequence). The length of the CDR3 is 15 residues. Trimming at V came to 4 bases and at J to 7 bases, leaving 10 bases not matched to a gene. For the CDR3, the DNA is TGTGCCAGTAGTACTTCAGGGGGCTACCTCCATACGCAGTATTTT. Translating gives CASSTSGGYLHTQYF.

The chain combines TRBV4-3 with TRBJ1-1, with D tentatively TRBD1 (5 bases). Germline CDR1 and CDR2: LGHNA and YSLEER. This CDR3 contains 12 residues. V shed 4 bases and J shed 7 bases, with 10 bases lying between them. CDR3 DNA: TGCGCCAGCAGCCGATCTGACAGTGAAGCTTTCTTT. As protein: CASSRSDSEAFF.

The genes are TRBV19 and TRBJ1-5; D perhaps matches TRBD1 (6 bases). V lost 7 bases, J lost 11 bases, and 18 bases lay in between. In germline, CDR1 is LNHDA, CDR2 SQIVND (reference sequence). CDR3 length equals 13 residues. CDR3 protein: CASTPSGAVTQHF. The CDR3 region has the DNA TGTGCCAGTACCCCATCGGGGGCTGTCACCCAGCATTTT.

The chain has TRBV20-1 and TRBJ2-4, with D possibly TRBD2 on 5 matching bases. Germline values: CDR1 DFQATT, CDR2 SNEGSKA (reference sequence). The length of the CDR3 is 11 residues. The CDR3 nucleotides are TGCAGCACTAGGATGGGAAACATTCAGTACTTC. It codes for CSTRMGNIQYF.

This sequence joins TRBV7-9 and TRBJ1-2, with a weak D call TRBD1 (5 bases). Germline CDR1 and CDR2: SEHNR and FQNEAQ (reference sequence). There are 13 residues in the CDR3. Trimming shortened V by 8 bases and J by 5 bases, and 15 bases separated the two germline ends. CDR3 region: CASGRIGDYGYTF. The CDR3 bases are TGTGCCAGCGGTCGTATAGGGGATTATGGCTACACCTTC.

The CDR3 reads CASSSENPRVQETQYF. The CDR3 DNA reads as TGTGCCAGCAGTTCTGAAAACCCCCGGGTTCAAGAGACCCAGTACTTC. The J gene is TRBJ2-5, the V gene TRBV2; D ambiguous. With 5 bases removed from V and 2 bases from J, the gap between germline ends came to 18 bases. The CDR3 has 16 amino acids. The germline V gene encodes CDR1 SNHLY and CDR2 FYNNEI.

CDR3: CASSWRGGSYNEQFF. The CDR3 DNA is TGTGCCAGCAGCTGGCGCGGGGGCTCCTACAATGAGCAGTTCTTC. The V gene is TRBV13, the J gene TRBJ2-1; 7 bases align to TRBD2. Germline V CDR1 and CDR2: PRHDT, FYEKMQ (reference sequence). The ends lost 4 bases at V and 0 bases at J; junction bases unmatched: 3. The CDR3 is 15 amino acids.

This clone came up a few times. CDR3 loop: CASSGAPGTRADTQYF. The CDR3 DNA reads TGTGCCAGCAGTGGTGCACCCGGGACTAGGGCAGATACGCAGTATTTT. The gene calls are TRBV2 and TRBJ2-3, with TRBD2 identical over 8 bases. V shed 4 bases and J 4 bases; nucleotides not matched to a gene: 10. Germline CDR1 is SNHLY and CDR2 is FYNNEI. This CDR3 region has 16 residues.

The chain combines TRBV21-1 with TRBJ2-1; no check of the table's D call, TRBD2, against the DNA was made. TRBV21-1 has pseudogene status. The CDR3 runs to 17 residues. The CDR3 nucleotides are TGTGCCAGCAGCAAAGACCAGCGGGGGCCAACCTACAATGAGCAGTTCTTC. This codes for CASSKDQRGPTYNEQFF.

This chain connects TRBV5-1 to TRBJ2-3; 13 bases match TRBD2. Germline-derived CDR1 and CDR2 are SGHRS and YFSETQ. The CDR3 covers 15 residues. Losses at the gene ends were 3 bases for V and 5 bases for J; bases not matched to a gene: 3. CDR3 amino acids: CASSSTSGGRDTQYF. The CDR3 DNA is TGCGCCAGCAGCTCGACTAGCGGGGGGAGAGATACGCAGTATTTT. Variable domain in full (rest from reference TRBV5-1 and TRBJ2-3): KAGVTQTPRYLIKTRGQQVTLSCSPISGHRSVSWYQQTPGQGLQFLFEYFSETQRNKGNFPGRFSGRQFSNSRSEMNVSTLELGDSALYLCASSSTSGGRDTQYFGPGTRLTVL.

The chain couples TRBV7-9 to TRBJ2-6; no clear D. This CDR3 is 16 amino acids long. Germline CDR1 and CDR2: SEHNR and FQNEAQ (reference sequence). V lost 1 base and J 4 bases, leaving 11 bases between the germline ends. The CDR3 sequence: CASSLGVGAGANVLTF. For the CDR3, the DNA is TGTGCCAGCAGCTTAGGCGTCGGAGCCGGGGCCAACGTCCTGACTTTC. The variable domain in full, with the rest retrieved from reference TRBV7-9 and TRBJ2-6, is DTGVSQNPRHKITKRGQNVTFRCDPISEHNRLYWYRQTLGQGPEFLTYFQNEAQLEKSRLLSDRFSAERPKGSFSTLEIQRTEQGDSAMYLCASSLGVGAGANVLTFGAGSRLTVL.

CDR3 in DNA: TGTGCCAGCAGCCGGGCCCTCTACGAGCAGTACTTC. It yields the protein CASSRALYEQYF. The chain links TRBV13 to TRBJ2-7, with D unresolved. This CDR3 region has 12 residues. Looked up from germline, CDR1 is PRHDT and CDR2 is FYEKMQ (reference sequence). V lost 5 bases and J 3 bases, leaving 8 bases between the germline ends.

This clone was counted between two and nine times. This chain links TRBV19 with TRBJ1-5; a possible D gene is TRBD1 (6 bases). CDR1 LNHDA and CDR2 SQIVND come from the germline V gene (reference sequence). The CDR3 contains 13 residues. Between the trimmed V and J ends, which lost 8 bases and 6 bases, there was a span of 14 bases. The CDR3 protein is CASGGTGSQPQHF. CDR3 nucleotides: TGTGCCAGTGGGGGTACAGGGAGTCAGCCCCAGCATTTT.

The J gene is TRBJ1-5, the V gene TRBV5-1, with 11 bases fitting TRBD1. Trimming at V came to 4 bases and at J to 4 bases, leaving 7 bases not matched to a gene. The germline V gene has CDR1 SGHRS and CDR2 YFSETQ. This CDR3 comprises 16 residues. The CDR3 DNA reads TGCGCCAGCAGCGCCACCGGGACAGGGGGGAATCAGCCCCAGCATTTT. It yields the protein CASSATGTGGNQPQHF.

J is TRBJ2-3 and V is TRBV7-9, with D possibly TRBD1 on 6 matching bases. This CDR3 is built from 14 residues. The V gene lost 1 base and the J gene lost 3 bases, with 8 bases spanning the gap. CDR1 and CDR2 from the germline V gene are SEHNR and FQNEAQ (reference sequence). In DNA, the CDR3 is TGTGCCAGCAGCTTAGACAGGGATACAGATACGCAGTATTTT. Amino acid sequence: CASSLDRDTDTQYF.

The chain is built from TRBV7-2 and TRBJ2-5, with 8 bases matching TRBD2. Germline V CDR1 and CDR2: SGHTA, FQGNSA. This CDR3 region has 15 residues. J was trimmed by 2 bases and V by 2 bases; bases with no gene match: 4. The CDR3 nucleotides are TGTGCCAGCAGCTTAACGGGGGGGCGTCAAGAGACCCAGTACTTC. This translates into CASSLTGGRQETQYF.

The gene calls are TRBV11-2 and TRBJ1-1; no clear D gene. The V and J ends lost 0 bases and 4 bases respectively, with 6 bases between them. Germline V gene lookup returns CDR1 SGHAT and CDR2 FQNNGV. The CDR3 loop spans 13 amino acids. CDR3 loop: CASSLDSVTEAFF. The CDR3, as DNA: TGTGCCAGCAGCTTAGATTCGGTCACTGAAGCTTTCTTT.